This is a list of T cell receptor beta chains from one sample in a study of shared clonotypes between healthy human individuals. TCRdb keeps only in-frame clones here, not all; method: immunoSEQ multiplex PCR. Of 800,000 to 1,200,000 clones listed, approximately 80% are singletons. The sequencing input was memory CD4+ T cells from PBMCs. These receptors were obtained from a man younger than 30 in good health. Some clones in this sample may be carry-over from other donors' samples. Both conserved end residues are part of each CDR3. The order of the fields is D gene, clone size, J gene, V gene, CDR3 protein, CDR3 DNA. The D gene is left open where the match is weak. A clone size is listed for some rows: how often the clone was seen (once, few, many), or a class if it is expanded.

TRBD1 - TRBJ2-5 TRBV7-9 CASSFFSGGETQYF TGTGCCAGCAGCTTCTTCTCAGGGGGCGAGACCCAGTACTTC
- - TRBJ2-1 TRBV28 CASTWGTGINEQFF TGTGCCAGCACCTGGGGCACAGGGATTAATGAGCAGTTCTTC
- - TRBJ2-7 TRBV2 CASSYTGTYEQYF TGTGCCAGCAGTTACACAGGGACCTACGAGCAGTACTTC
- - TRBJ1-1 TRBV5-1 CASSTAGGTEAFF TGCGCCAGCAGCACCGCCGGGGGCACTGAAGCTTTCTTT
- - TRBJ2-7 TRBV4-2 CASSQDRQENREQYF TGTGCCAGCAGCCAAGATCGCCAGGAGAATCGTGAGCAGTACTTC
TRBD2 - TRBJ2-5 TRBV18 CASSPVPGLAGEETQYF TGTGCCAGCTCACCCGTACCCGGACTAGCGGGAGAAGAGACCCAGTACTTC
TRBD2 - TRBJ2-1 TRBV6-1 CASSVSSSGVNNEQFF TGTGCCAGCAGTGTCTCTTCTAGCGGGGTTAACAATGAGCAGTTCTTC
TRBD2 - TRBJ2-1 TRBV29-1 CSGRTSGIYNEQFF TGCAGCGGGAGGACTAGCGGGATTTACAATGAGCAGTTCTTC
TRBD1 - TRBJ2-3 TRBV5-4 CASSLKQGADTQYF TGTGCCAGCAGCTTGAAACAGGGGGCAGATACGCAGTATTTT
- - TRBJ1-5 TRBV2 CASRLDRLTLSNQPQHF TGTGCCAGCAGACTAGACCGCCTTACTCTGAGCAATCAGCCCCAGCATTTT
- - TRBJ2-7 TRBV11-3 CASSLGMGREPHEQYF TGTGCCAGCAGCTTGGGGATGGGCCGGGAGCCCCACGAGCAGTACTTC
TRBD1 - TRBJ2-7 TRBV5-4 CASSIRQGSDEQYF TGTGCCAGCAGCATCCGACAGGGTAGCGACGAGCAGTACTTC
- - TRBJ1-1 TRBV5-1 CASSSGQSRAFF TGCGCCAGCAGCTCAGGACAATCGAGAGCTTTCTTT
TRBD2 - TRBJ2-7 TRBV4-3 CASSRGLAGSYEQYF TGCGCCAGCAGCCGAGGACTAGCGGGCTCCTACGAGCAGTACTTC
- - TRBJ2-5 TRBV7-7 CASSPNSGVHSETQYF TGTGCCAGCAGCCCGAACTCAGGCGTCCACTCAGAGACCCAGTACTTC
TRBD1 - TRBJ1-3 TRBV5-1 CASSYGTGGRNTIYF TGCGCCAGCAGCTATGGGACAGGGGGCAGAAACACCATATATTTT
- - TRBJ2-5 TRBV28 CATGTPKETQYF TGTGCCACCGGGACACCTAAAGAGACCCAGTACTTC
TRBD1 - TRBJ1-1 TRBV6-6 CASRQGRYTEAFF TGTGCCAGCCGACAGGGGAGATACACTGAAGCTTTCTTT
- - TRBJ1-2 TRBV15 CATSRGGQPNYGYTF TGTGCCACCAGCAGAGGGGGACAACCTAACTATGGCTACACCTTC
- - TRBJ2-3 TRBV12-5 CASGLVRLDTDTQYF TGTGCTAGTGGTTTGGTACGGCTTGACACAGATACGCAGTATTTT
- - TRBJ1-3 TRBV18 CASSAGSLPGNTIYF TGTGCCAGCTCAGCAGGCTCGCTCCCTGGAAACACCATATATTTT
TRBD1 many TRBJ2-3 TRBV28 CASLTGGVGTQYF TGTGCCAGCCTTACAGGGGGCGTGGGTACGCAGTATTTT
- - TRBJ2-5 TRBV5-8 CATRYLQETQYF TGTGCCACCAGATACCTACAAGAGACCCAGTACTTC
- - TRBJ1-1 TRBV5-1 CASSLAPEMNTEAFF TGCGCCAGCAGCTTGGCCCCGGAAATGAACACTGAAGCTTTCTTT
TRBD2 - TRBJ2-1 TRBV27 CASRVPGLAGEQFF TGTGCCAGCAGAGTCCCGGGACTAGCGGGGGAGCAGTTCTTC
- - TRBJ2-3 TRBV5-4 CASSLFSTDTQYF TGTGCCAGCAGCTTGTTCAGCACAGATACGCAGTATTTT
- few TRBJ2-5 TRBV15 CATSSVGLQETQYF TGTGCCACCAGCAGTGTGGGTCTGCAAGAGACCCAGTACTTC
TRBD1 - TRBJ2-5 TRBV6-1 CASSEDRVQETQYF TGTGCCAGCAGTGAGGACAGGGTCCAAGAGACCCAGTACTTC
TRBD1 - TRBJ1-2 TRBV15 CATSDRGYGYTF TGTGCCACCAGCGACAGGGGGTATGGCTACACCTTC
- - TRBJ1-1 TRBV7-2 CASARVRDTEAFF TGTGCCAGCGCAAGGGTGAGGGACACTGAAGCTTTCTTT
- once TRBJ1-5 TRBV18 CASSPGVPGTIQPQHF TGTGCCAGCTCACCGGGGGTACCAGGGACAATTCAGCCCCAGCATTTT
TRBD1 few TRBJ1-3 TRBV2 CASRTQGLAGNTIYF TGTGCCAGCAGGACACAGGGGCTGGCTGGAAACACCATATATTTT
- - TRBJ2-7 TRBV4-2 CASSQAMATYEQYF TGTGCCAGCAGCCAAGCAATGGCGACCTACGAGCAGTACTTC
- once TRBJ1-1 TRBV28 CASSLGGTRPGMGAFF TGTGCCAGCAGCCTGGGGGGGACTCGGCCCGGGATGGGAGCTTTCTTT
TRBD1 - TRBJ2-7 TRBV19 CASRPRDRHPYEQYF TGTGCCAGTAGACCCCGGGACAGGCACCCCTACGAGCAGTACTTC
TRBD1 - TRBJ1-5 TRBV6-1 CASSDNRGRQPQHF TGTGCCAGCAGTGACAACAGGGGGAGGCAGCCCCAGCATTTT
- - TRBJ1-5 TRBV5-8 CASSLFNQPQHF TGTGCCAGCAGCTTGTTTAATCAGCCCCAGCATTTT
- - TRBJ2-7 TRBV6-5 CASSYSGGPAGEQYF TGTGCCAGCAGTTACTCTGGGGGGCCGGCGGGGGAGCAGTACTTC
- - TRBJ2-7 TRBV28 CASSLDLYEQYF TGTGCCAGCAGTTTAGATTTATACGAGCAGTACTTC
TRBD1 - TRBJ2-1 TRBV4-1 CASSQVGDRKRFF TGCGCCAGCAGCCAGGTCGGGGACAGGAAACGGTTCTTC
- - TRBJ2-1 TRBV5-1 CASSLSIRETGNEQFF TGCGCCAGCAGCTTGTCCATCCGGGAGACAGGGAATGAGCAGTTCTTC